These 11 T cell receptor beta chains were all obtained from the same sample, sequenced in a study of identical twins. TCRdb re-called the 5' RACE reads with MiXCR, one entry per CDR3 protein. The sample contains approximately 530,000 distinct CDR3 sequences, 20% to 25% of which appear only once. The sample was also reused in another study, on yellow fever vaccine responses in identical twins.

The sequencing sample was made of CD4+ T cells sorted from blood. The receptor set was obtained from a woman aged 18-30 years in good health.

The chain joins TRBV7-3 to TRBJ2-1, with no clear D. The V and J ends lost 5 bases and 4 bases respectively, with 15 bases between them. This CDR3 spans 15 amino acids. Germline V gene data show CDR1 as SGHTA and CDR2 as FQGTGA. For the CDR3, the DNA is TGTGCCAGCAGCCCTATCGGCGGCCCATACAATGAGCAGTTCTTC. It is translated as CASSPIGGPYNEQFF.

The rearrangement joins TRBV3-1 to TRBJ1-2, with unresolved D. This CDR3 spans 19 amino acids. Trimming took 4 bases from V and 2 from J, leaving 26 bases between them. Germline V lookup: CDR1 LGHDT, CDR2 YNNKEL (reference sequence). CDR3 in DNA: TGTGCCAGCAGCCCAGTTGGAGTTGGGATCCCAATGTTCAACTATGGCTACACCTTC. Amino acids: CASSPVGVGIPMFNYGYTF.

V and J are TRBV12-3 or TRBV12-4 and TRBJ2-2; TRBD2 matches 7 bases. This CDR3 is built from 14 residues. The J segment lost 7 bases and the V segment lost 6 bases, leaving 8 bases of the junction unmatched. CDR3 loop: CASRPGLEGGELFF. DNA of the CDR3: TGTGCCAGCAGACCTGGACTAGAGGGCGGGGAGCTGTTTTTT.

This clonotype appeared a few times. The rearrangement joins TRBV12-3 or TRBV12-4 to TRBJ2-3; D unclear. V was pared by 3 bases and J by 6 bases, with 10 bases between. CDR3 length equals 13 residues. As DNA, the CDR3 is TGTGCCAGCAGTTTTTTCCAGATCGATACGCAGTATTTT. This sequence encodes CASSFFQIDTQYF.

The chain combines TRBV2 with TRBJ2-3; 7 nucleotides line up with TRBD1. Germline CDR1 SNHLY, CDR2 FYNNEI. V was clipped by 5 bases and J by 2 bases; unmatched bases: 13. This CDR3 region has 17 residues. This chain's CDR3 is CASSPNYGTAYTDTQYF. The CDR3, as DNA: TGTGCCAGCAGTCCAAACTACGGGACAGCTTACACAGATACGCAGTATTTT.

The genes are TRBV9 and TRBJ2-3, with a tentative D call TRBD2 (7 bases). The length of the CDR3 is 15 residues. Germline loops: CDR1 SGDLS, CDR2 YYNGEE. Deletions cut 4 bases from V and 2 bases from J, with 14 bases between. DNA for the CDR3: TGTGCCAGCAGCTCCAGAGGGGGGGACACAGATACGCAGTATTTT. Translating gives CASSSRGGDTDTQYF.

The chain uses TRBV5-1 and TRBJ2-3; 7 bases agree with TRBD2. The CDR3 consists of 16 residues. With V trimmed by 0 bases and J by 5 bases, 9 bases remained unmatched. Germline loops: CDR1 SGHRS, CDR2 YFSETQ. The CDR3 DNA follows: TGCGCCAGCAGCTTGGGGTCAGCGGGAACAATAGATACGCAGTATTTT. Protein: CASSLGSAGTIDTQYF.

The chain has TRBV6-1 and TRBJ2-7; 9 nucleotides match TRBD1. The V gene end was trimmed by 2 bases and the J gene end by 3 bases; junction bases not matched to a gene: 5. This CDR3 comprises 15 residues. The germline V gene encodes CDR1 MNHNS and CDR2 SASEGT. In nucleotides, the CDR3 is TGTGCCAGCAGTGAACTACAGGGGGCTGGCTACGAGCAGTACGTC. Its protein is CASSELQGAGYEQYV.

CDR3 nucleotides: TGTGCCACCAGCGACGAGACTGGGATTCTTTGGGATGAGCAGTTCTTC. It encodes CATSDETGILWDEQFF. The rearrangement uses TRBV15 and TRBJ2-1; D is undetermined. The CDR3 loop spans 16 amino acids. Germline assignment: CDR1 LNHNV and CDR2 YYDKDF (reference sequence). Trimming pared 5 bases from V and 8 bases from J, leaving 22 bases between.

This clonotype appeared a few times. The chain recombines TRBV7-8 with TRBJ1-4, with 7 bases lining up with TRBD1. The CDR3 has 13 residues. The germline V gene has CDR1 SGHVS and CDR2 FQNEAQ. The J segment lost 8 bases and the V segment lost 6 bases, leaving 6 bases of the junction unmatched. The CDR3 DNA is TGTGCCAGCAGTTTACAGGGGCGGGAAAAACTGTTTTTT. Protein product: CASSLQGREKLFF.

The chain employs TRBV5-1 and TRBJ2-7, with TRBD2 matching 12 bases. V shed 5 bases, J shed 5 bases, and the junction held 8 bases outside the gene matches. This CDR3 has 15 amino acids. The germline V gene has CDR1 SGHRS and CDR2 YFSETQ. The CDR3 DNA follows: TGCGCCAGCAGTACCTCTAGCGGGAGGGATCACGAGCAGTACTTC. Protein: CASSTSSGRDHEQYF.